The sequence of this T cell receptor (beta chain) was determined in a study of lymphopenia after photon versus proton radiotherapy. This clone was counted a single time. The germline V and J ends were trimmed by 7 bases and 3 bases, with 10 bases remaining between them. Germline V gives CDR1 DFQATT, CDR2 SNEGSKA (reference sequence). This CDR3 has 11 amino acids. Measured with immunoSEQ multiplex PCR; TCRdb has only the in-frame clones, and not every one. The repertoire holds some 42,000 clones, with around 83% as singletons. The genes are TRBV20-1 and TRBJ2-7; D is unresolved. This clonotype was obtained from a woman in her 70s with pancreatic cancer. The input for sequencing was peripheral blood, taken from a patient treated with proton-based radiotherapy. As DNA, the CDR3 is TGCAGTGTTCATCAAAGCTACGAGCAGTACTTC. This sequence encodes CSVHQSYEQYF.